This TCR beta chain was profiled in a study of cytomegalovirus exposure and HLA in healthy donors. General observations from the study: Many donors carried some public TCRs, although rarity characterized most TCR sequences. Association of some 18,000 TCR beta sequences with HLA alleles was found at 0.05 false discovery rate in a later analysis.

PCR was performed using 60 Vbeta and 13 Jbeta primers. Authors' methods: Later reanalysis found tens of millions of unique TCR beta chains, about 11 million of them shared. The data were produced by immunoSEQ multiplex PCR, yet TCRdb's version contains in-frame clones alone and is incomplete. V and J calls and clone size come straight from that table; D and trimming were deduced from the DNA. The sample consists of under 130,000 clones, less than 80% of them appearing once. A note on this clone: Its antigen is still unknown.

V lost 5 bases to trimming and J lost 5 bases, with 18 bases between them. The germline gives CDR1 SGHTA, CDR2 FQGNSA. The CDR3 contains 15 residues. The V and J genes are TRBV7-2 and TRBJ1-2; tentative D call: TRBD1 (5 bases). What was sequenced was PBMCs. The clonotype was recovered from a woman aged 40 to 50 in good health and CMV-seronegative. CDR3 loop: CASSLLGDGYYGYTF. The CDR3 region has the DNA TGTGCCAGCAGCCTATTAGGGGATGGATATTATGGCTACACCTTC.